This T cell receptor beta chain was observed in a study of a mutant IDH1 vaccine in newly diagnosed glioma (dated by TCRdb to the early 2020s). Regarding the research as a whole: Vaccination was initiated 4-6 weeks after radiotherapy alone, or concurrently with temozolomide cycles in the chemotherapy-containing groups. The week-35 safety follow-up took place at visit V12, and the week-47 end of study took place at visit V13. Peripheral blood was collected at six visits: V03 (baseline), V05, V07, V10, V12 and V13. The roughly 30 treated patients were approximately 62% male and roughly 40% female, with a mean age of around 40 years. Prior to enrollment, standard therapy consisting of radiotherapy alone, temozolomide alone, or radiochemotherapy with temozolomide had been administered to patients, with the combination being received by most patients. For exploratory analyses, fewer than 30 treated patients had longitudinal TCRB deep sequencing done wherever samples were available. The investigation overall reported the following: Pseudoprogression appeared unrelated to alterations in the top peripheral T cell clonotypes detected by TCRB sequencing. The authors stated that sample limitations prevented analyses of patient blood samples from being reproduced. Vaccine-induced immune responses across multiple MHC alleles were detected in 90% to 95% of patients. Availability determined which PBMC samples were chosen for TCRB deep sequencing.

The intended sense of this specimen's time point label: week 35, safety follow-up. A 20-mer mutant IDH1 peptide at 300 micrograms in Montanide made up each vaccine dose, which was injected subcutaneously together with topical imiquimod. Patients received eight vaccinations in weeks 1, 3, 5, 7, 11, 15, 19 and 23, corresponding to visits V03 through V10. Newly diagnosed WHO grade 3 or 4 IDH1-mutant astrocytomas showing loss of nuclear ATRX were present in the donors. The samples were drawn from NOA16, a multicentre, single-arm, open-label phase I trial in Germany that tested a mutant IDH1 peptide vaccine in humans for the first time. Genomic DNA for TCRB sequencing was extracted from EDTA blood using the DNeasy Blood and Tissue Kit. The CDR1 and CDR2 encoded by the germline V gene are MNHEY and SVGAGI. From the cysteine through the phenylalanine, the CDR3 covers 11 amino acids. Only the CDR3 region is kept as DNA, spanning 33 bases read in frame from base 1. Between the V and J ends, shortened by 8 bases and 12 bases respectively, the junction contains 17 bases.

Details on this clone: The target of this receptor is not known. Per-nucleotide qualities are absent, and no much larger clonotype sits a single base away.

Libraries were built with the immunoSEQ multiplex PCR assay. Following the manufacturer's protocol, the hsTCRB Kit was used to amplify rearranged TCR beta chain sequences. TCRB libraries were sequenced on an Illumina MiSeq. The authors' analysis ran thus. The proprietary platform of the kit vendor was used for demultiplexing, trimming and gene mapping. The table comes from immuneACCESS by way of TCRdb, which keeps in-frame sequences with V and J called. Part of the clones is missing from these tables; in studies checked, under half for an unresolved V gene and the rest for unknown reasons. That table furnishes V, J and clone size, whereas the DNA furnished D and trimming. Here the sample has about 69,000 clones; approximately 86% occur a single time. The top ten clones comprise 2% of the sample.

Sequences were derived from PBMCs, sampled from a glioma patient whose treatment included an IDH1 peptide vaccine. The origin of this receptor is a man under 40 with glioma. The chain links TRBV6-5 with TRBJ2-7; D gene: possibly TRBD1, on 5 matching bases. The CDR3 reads CASLHRQTVYF. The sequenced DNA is TGTGCCAGCCTCCACAGGCAGACAGTGTACTTC.